A single sample gave rise to the 30 T cell receptor beta chains below, sequenced in a study of human T cells and chemical hapten exposure. Time point meaning: pre-sensitization, week 0. Sample treatment: therapeutic diphenylcyclopropenone sensitization with weekly scalp DPC. TCRdb processed the RACE reads anew with MiXCR; each CDR3 protein has one entry. The data show roughly 380,000 distinct CDR3 sequences, less than 6.5% seen once. The sample here was whole blood, taken in connection with sensitization to the hapten diphenylcyclopropenone (DPC). The receptors stem from a woman aged 50 to 65 with alopecia areata. Some clones in this sample may be carry-over from other donors' samples.

This clonotype showed up many times. The chain carries TRBV6-6 and TRBJ1-6, with D possibly TRBD1 on 5 matching bases. There are 16 residues in the CDR3. Germline V gene sequence: CDR1 MNHNY, CDR2 SVGAGI (reference sequence). V dropped 2 bases and J dropped 7 bases, with 15 bases sitting between them. The CDR3 sequence is CASSYGVGAQNSPLHF. The CDR3 DNA follows: TGTGCCAGCAGTTACGGGGTAGGGGCGCAAAATTCACCCCTCCACTTT.

At least ten counts were recorded for this clonotype. V gene TRBV2 combines with J gene TRBJ1-5; D is ambiguous. Trimming stripped 7 bases from V and 3 bases from J, with 13 bases between. This CDR3 region has 14 residues. Per germline, CDR1 SNHLY and CDR2 FYNNEI. This CDR3 reads CASTGETVNQPQHF. In DNA form, the CDR3 reads TGTGCCAGCACTGGGGAAACGGTCAATCAGCCCCAGCATTTT.

V usage is TRBV15 and J usage is TRBJ2-3; TRBD2 might be the D (5 bases). V was shortened by 0 bases and J by 5 bases, with 6 bases between the two germline ends. This CDR3 region has 13 residues. CDR1 is LNHNV and CDR2 is YYDKDF in the germline V gene (reference sequence). Here the CDR3 DNA reads TGTGCCACCAGCAGAGATCGGGGAGATACGCAGTATTTT. Amino acids: CATSRDRGDTQYF.

J is TRBJ2-7 and V is TRBV29-1; D may be TRBD2 (6 bases). Trimming removed 6 bases from V and 0 bases from J, with 15 bases in between. This CDR3 comprises 14 residues. CDR1 and CDR2 from the germline V gene are SQVTM and ANQGSEA. In DNA, the CDR3 is TGCAGCGTGGGACTGACGGTAAGCTCCTACGAGCAGTACTTC. Translating it yields CSVGLTVSSYEQYF.

This clonotype was found many times. The rearrangement uses TRBV24-1 and TRBJ1-1; unclear D gene. The CDR3 totals 12 residues. Trimming left V 3 bases short and J 0 bases short, with 1 base between. The germline V gene has CDR1 KGHDR and CDR2 SFDVKD. The CDR3 bases are TGTGCCACCAGTGATGTGAACACTGAAGCTTTCTTT. Its protein is CATSDVNTEAFF.

This clonotype was seen many times. The rearrangement links TRBV6-6 to TRBJ2-3; maybe TRBD2 (5 bases). The CDR3 totals 14 residues. Trimming took 4 bases from V and 1 from J, leaving 9 bases between them. The germline CDR1 and CDR2 sequences are MNHNY and SVGAGI (reference sequence). The CDR3 nucleotides read TGTGCCAGCAGTTCCCCCGGGGGCACAGATACGCAGTATTTT. It encodes CASSSPGGTDTQYF.

This clonotype has a handful of counts. The rearrangement uses TRBV6-4 and TRBJ1-1, with 7 nucleotides matching TRBD1. CDR3 length equals 13 residues. Trimming took 6 bases from V and 3 from J; bases not matched to a gene: 4. CDR1 MRHNA and CDR2 SNTAGT come from the germline V gene. This CDR3 reads CASRQGTDTEAFF. The CDR3 DNA sequence: TGTGCCAGCAGACAGGGGACCGACACTGAAGCTTTCTTT.

This clonotype has a handful of counts. The CDR3 nucleotides read TGTGCCAGCAGCGTTTACAGGGGACAGAACACTGAAGCTTTCTTT. Its protein product is CASSVYRGQNTEAFF. The chain links TRBV9 to TRBJ1-1; 7 positions agree with TRBD1. The CDR3 consists of 15 residues. The germline V gene encodes CDR1 SGDLS and CDR2 YYNGEE. V was pared by 2 bases and J by 1 base, with 5 bases of the junction left unmatched.

This clonotype was counted between two and nine times. The V call is TRBV9, the J call TRBJ1-2, with D hard to call. Germline-derived CDR1 and CDR2 are SGDLS and YYNGEE. V shed 0 bases and J shed 4 bases, with 13 bases lying between them. This CDR3 is 15 amino acids long. This CDR3 reads CASSVAGGLPYGYTF. The DNA for the CDR3 is TGTGCCAGCAGCGTAGCCGGTGGACTACCCTATGGCTACACCTTC. Full variable domain (remainder filled in from reference TRBV9 and TRBJ1-2): DSGVTQTPKHLITATGQRVTLRCSPRSGDLSVYWYQQSLDQGLQFLIQYYNGEERAKGNILERFSAQQFPDLHSELNLSSLELGDSALYFCASSVAGGLPYGYTFGSGTRLTVV.

The DNA for the CDR3 is TGTGCCAGCAGTTTAGTGGGATCTGCATATGGCTACACCTTC. Encoded protein: CASSLVGSAYGYTF. V usage is TRBV28 and J usage is TRBJ1-2; no clear D gene. The V end was cut by 2 bases, the J end by 5 bases, with 12 bases between. CDR1 MDHEN and CDR2 SYDVKM come from the germline V gene. The length of the CDR3 is 14 residues.

This clonotype appeared many times. V is TRBV20-1 and J is TRBJ1-5; 8 nucleotides match TRBD1. Germline CDR1 DFQATT, CDR2 SNEGSKA (reference sequence). V lost 2 bases and J lost 3; bases outside the gene matches: 6. The length of the CDR3 is 15 residues. The CDR3 region is CSARIGDRFNQPQHF. CDR3 sequence (DNA): TGCAGTGCTAGAATCGGGGACAGGTTCAATCAGCCCCAGCATTTT.

The chain recombines TRBV6-6 with TRBJ2-7, with D maybe TRBD2 (5 bases). Looked up from germline, CDR1 is MNHNY and CDR2 is SVGAGI (reference sequence). This CDR3 is 13 amino acids long. CDR3: CALPGETSYEQYF. CDR3 nucleotides: TGTGCGCTGCCCGGGGAGACGTCCTACGAGCAGTACTTC.

In this sample, this clonotype turned up many times. V and J are TRBV20-1 and TRBJ2-3; D call uncertain. This CDR3 has 15 residues. With 3 bases removed from V and 4 bases from J, the gap between germline ends came to 17 bases. Germline values: CDR1 DFQATT, CDR2 SNEGSKA (reference sequence). The CDR3 bases are TGCAGTGCTAGTGGAACGCAGGATCAAGCAGATACGCAGTATTTT. This translates into CSASGTQDQADTQYF.

This clonotype was detected many times. This sequence joins TRBV3-1 and TRBJ2-2; TRBD1 aligns across 8 bases. This CDR3 region has 16 residues. V shed 0 bases, J shed 1 base, and the junction held 1 base outside the gene matches. The germline V gene has CDR1 LGHDT and CDR2 YNNKEL (reference sequence). The CDR3 region has the DNA TGTGCCAGCAGCCAAGAGGGACAGGTGAACACCGGGGAGCTGTTTTTT. This encodes CASSQEGQVNTGELFF. Full variable domain (remainder filled in from reference TRBV3-1 and TRBJ2-2): DTAVSQTPKYLVTQMGNDKSIKCEQNLGHDTMYWYKQDSKKFLKIMFSYNNKELIINETVPNRFSPKSPDKAHLNLHINSLELGDSAVYFCASSQEGQVNTGELFFGEGSRLTVL.

There are a few counts of this clonotype. The CDR3 protein is CASSQGTGEQFF. The CDR3 DNA is TGTGCCAGCAGCCAAGGGACAGGGGAGCAGTTCTTC. The chain couples TRBV11-2 to TRBJ2-1, with 9 bases identical to TRBD1. This CDR3 comprises 12 residues. CDR1 and CDR2 (germline): SGHAT, FQNNGV. The V and J ends lost 5 bases and 10 bases, in that order; junction bases with no gene match: 3.

This clonotype has only a few counts. This chain links TRBV20-1 with TRBJ2-1; no definite D call. This CDR3 is 13 amino acids long. The germline V gene has CDR1 DFQATT and CDR2 SNEGSKA (reference sequence). The V and J ends lost 6 bases and 10 bases respectively, with 19 bases between them. The CDR3 DNA is TGCAGTGCCGTCCTCGATGTGGCTTTAGAGCAGTTCTTC. This sequence encodes CSAVLDVALEQFF.

This clonotype has only a few counts. The chain carries TRBV7-9 and TRBJ2-5; the match to TRBD1 covers 7 bases. The CDR3 has 15 amino acids. Germline CDR1 SEHNR, CDR2 FQNEAQ (reference sequence). Losses at the gene ends were 4 bases for V and 4 bases for J; bases not matched to a gene: 9. The CDR3 is CASSSHGTVGETQYF. Here the CDR3 DNA reads TGTGCCAGCAGCTCTCACGGGACAGTTGGAGAGACCCAGTACTTC. The full variable domain, its missing parts supplied by reference TRBV7-9 and TRBJ2-5, is DTGVSQNPRHKITKRGQNVTFRCDPISEHNRLYWYRQTLGQGPEFLTYFQNEAQLEKSRLLSDRFSAERPKGSFSTLEIQRTEQGDSAMYLCASSSHGTVGETQYFGPGTRLLVL.

The chain uses TRBV5-5 and TRBJ2-5, with a weak D call TRBD1 (6 bases). Germline V gives CDR1 SGHKS, CDR2 YYEKEE (reference sequence). CDR3 size: 18 residues. V dropped 4 bases and J dropped 5 bases, with 27 bases sitting between them. The CDR3 DNA reads as TGTGCCAGCAGCAGATTTTCCCCAGGGGCATCCTCGGGGGAGACCCAGTACTTC. Translating it yields CASSRFSPGASSGETQYF. Together with reference TRBV5-5 and TRBJ2-5, the CDR3 gives the full variable domain: DAGVTQSPTHLIKTRGQQVTLRCSPISGHKSVSWYQQVLGQGPQFIFQYYEKEERGRGNFPDRFSARQFPNYSSELNVNALLLGDSALYLCASSRFSPGASSGETQYFGPGTRLLVL.

This clonotype occurred many times. The chain uses TRBV7-6 and TRBJ2-1; D unclear. The germline V and J ends were trimmed by 4 bases and 6 bases, with 7 bases remaining between them. CDR3 length: 12 amino acids. CDR1 and CDR2 (germline): SGHVS, FNYEAQ. CDR3 coding DNA: TGTGCCAGCAGCTCCCCTAGCAATGAGCAGTTCTTC. This codes for CASSSPSNEQFF.

The V and J genes are TRBV28 and TRBJ2-7, with 7 bases identical to TRBD1. The CDR3 sequence is 14 residues long. V lost 6 bases to trimming and J lost 4 bases; unmatched junction nucleotides: 9. Germline V lookup: CDR1 MDHEN, CDR2 SYDVKM. In DNA form, the CDR3 reads TGTGCCAGCAGGGAAGGACAGGCCGTTTACGAGCAGTACTTC. This gives the protein CASREGQAVYEQYF. Supplemented by reference TRBV28 and TRBJ2-7, the full variable domain reads DVKVTQSSRYLVKRTGEKVFLECVQDMDHENMFWYRQDPGLGLRLIYFSYDVKMKEKGDIPEGYSVSREKKERFSLILESASTNQTSMYLCASREGQAVYEQYFGPGTRLTVT.

The V gene is TRBV7-6, the J gene TRBJ2-6, with D possibly TRBD2 on 7 matching bases. CDR3 size: 18 residues. Trimming took off 1 base at V and 0 bases at J, with 13 bases between the two ends. Per germline, CDR1 SGHVS and CDR2 FNYEAQ. The CDR3 DNA sequence: TGTGCCAGCAGCTTAGTGGCGGGGGCAAGCTCTGGGGCCAACGTCCTGACTTTC. Translation gives CASSLVAGASSGANVLTF.

In this sample, this clonotype turned up many times. This chain joins TRBV20-1 and TRBJ2-7; D perhaps matches TRBD1 (6 bases). CDR3 length: 15 amino acids. Trimming took off 0 bases at V and 2 bases at J, with 14 bases between the two ends. Looked up from germline, CDR1 is DFQATT and CDR2 is SNEGSKA (reference sequence). As DNA, the CDR3 is TGCAGTGCTAGAGACACAGGGCTTGCTGCCTACGAGCAGTACTTC. It codes for CSARDTGLAAYEQYF.

This clonotype has a handful of counts. The rearrangement joins TRBV3-1 to TRBJ1-1; D call uncertain. CDR3 length equals 12 residues. The germline gives CDR1 LGHDT, CDR2 YNNKEL (reference sequence). V was pared by 2 bases and J by 8 bases, with 9 bases between. CDR3 in DNA: TGTGCCAGCAGCCAATCTAACAGAGAAGCTTTCTTT. It codes for CASSQSNREAFF.

This chain joins TRBV27 and TRBJ1-2; D ambiguous. This CDR3 region has 10 residues. Per germline, CDR1 MNHEY and CDR2 SMNVEV (reference sequence). V lost 4 bases and J lost 6, with 3 bases in between. Here the CDR3 DNA reads TGTGCCAGCAGTTCGGATGGCTACACCTTC. Amino acid sequence: CASSSDGYTF.

In its sample, this clonotype was seen many times. The V gene is TRBV10-2, the J gene TRBJ2-2; D unclear. Trimming took 10 bases from V and 1 from J, leaving 10 bases between them. Per the germline V gene, CDR1 is WSHSY and CDR2 is SAAADI. CDR3 length: 13 residues. The CDR3 sequence: CAILGLNTGELFF. CDR3 bases: TGCGCCATTCTGGGTTTGAACACCGGGGAGCTGTTTTTT.

This clonotype was counted a few times. The chain carries TRBV14 and TRBJ2-1; no clear D. From germline, CDR1 is SGHDN and CDR2 FVKESK. CDR3 length: 11 residues. The V gene lost 6 bases and the J gene lost 10 bases, with 10 bases spanning the gap. For the CDR3, the DNA is TGTGCCAGCAGAGAGGAGCCCGAGCAGTTCTTC. Translating it yields CASREEPEQFF.

This clonotype occurred a few times. This sequence joins TRBV6-5 and TRBJ2-5; D might be TRBD1 (7 bases). CDR3 length: 14 residues. From germline, CDR1 is MNHEY and CDR2 SVGAGI. Trimming removed 2 bases from V and 3 bases from J, with 10 bases in between. The CDR3 is CASSYAGGKETQYF. Here the CDR3 DNA reads TGTGCCAGCAGTTACGCAGGGGGGAAAGAGACCCAGTACTTC.

This clonotype was counted many times. V usage is TRBV10-3 and J usage is TRBJ2-5; 12 nucleotides match TRBD2. J was trimmed by 0 bases and V by 6 bases; bases with no gene match: 11. The CDR3 has 18 residues. Looked up from germline, CDR1 is ENHRY and CDR2 is SYGVKD. Written as DNA, the CDR3 is TGTGCCATCAGCCCCGGGACTAGCGGGTTCTCGTACCAAGAGACCCAGTACTTC. This gives the protein CAISPGTSGFSYQETQYF.

This clonotype came up a few times. V gene TRBV7-2 combines with J gene TRBJ2-1; D not resolved. V lost 0 bases to trimming and J lost 9 bases, with 3 bases between them. In germline, CDR1 is SGHTA, CDR2 FQGNSA. This CDR3 contains 11 residues. CDR3 region: CASSLALEQFF. CDR3 DNA: TGTGCCAGCAGCTTAGCCCTTGAGCAGTTCTTC.

This clonotype was counted between two and nine times. The chain couples TRBV4-2 to TRBJ1-1, with 9 bases identical to TRBD1. Per germline, CDR1 LGHNA and CDR2 YNFKEQ. The CDR3 has 16 amino acids. After removal of 0 bases from V and 1 base from J, the junction contained 3 bases not matched to a gene. The DNA of the CDR3 is TGTGCCAGCAGCCAAGATGACAGGGGGGCGAACACTGAAGCTTTCTTT. Translation: CASSQDDRGANTEAFF.